A selection of T cell receptor beta chains follows, all from one sample in a study of identical twins. TCRdb analysed the 5' RACE reads with MiXCR anew, one entry per CDR3 protein. The repertoire has 250,000 or so distinct CDR3 sequences, roughly 8% of them found once; the top ten carry 3%. A further study also used this sample, focusing on yellow fever vaccine responses in identical twins.

Source material: CD8+ T cells sorted from blood. The receptor set was obtained from a woman aged 18-29 years in good health. The CDR3 runs from the conserved cysteine through the conserved F or W. The D gene is left open where the match is weak. Clone sizes are given selectively: once, few, many, or a class where the clone is expanded.

size | J | V | D | DNA | CDR3
few | TRBJ1-1 | TRBV5-6 | - | TGTGCCAGCTCCCTTGTCAGCCCGAACACTGAAGCTTTCTTT | CASSLVSPNTEAFF
many | TRBJ2-5 | TRBV6-5 | - | TGTGCCAGCAGTTACTCGTTCGGGGAGCAAGAGACCCAGTACTTC | CASSYSFGEQETQYF
- | TRBJ2-1 | TRBV7-9 | - | TGTGCCAGCAGCACCACCGAGCAGTTCTTC | CASSTTEQFF
many | TRBJ1-1 | TRBV12-3/TRBV12-4 | TRBD1 | TGTGCCAGCAGTTCGGGGGCTACAGGGGGTATGGCTTTCTTT | CASSSGATGGMAFF
many | TRBJ2-3 | TRBV10-2 | - | TGCGCCAGCAGTGAGTCGGTACCAGATACGCAGTATTTT | CASSESVPDTQYF
- | TRBJ2-7 | TRBV28 | - | TGTGCCATCCGGGACACCCACTACGAGCAGTACTTC | CAIRDTHYEQYF
few | TRBJ2-7 | TRBV5-1 | TRBD1 | TGCGCCAGCAGTTCGTTCACAGGGGCCTACGAGCAGTACTTC | CASSSFTGAYEQYF
- | TRBJ1-6 | TRBV4-2 | TRBD1 | TGTGCCAGCAGCCAAACTTCAGGGGGCTCCTATAATTCACCCCTCCACTTT | CASSQTSGGSYNSPLHF
- | TRBJ2-1 | TRBV27 | TRBD1 | TGTGCCAGCAGTTTAGGGGGGACAGGGCACCCGATATACAATGAGCAGTTCTTC | CASSLGGTGHPIYNEQFF
few | TRBJ2-7 | TRBV3-1 | - | TGTGCCAGCAGCCCAGGCTGGGGAGTAAAGGGCTACGAGCAGTACTTC | CASSPGWGVKGYEQYF
many | TRBJ2-4 | TRBV4-2 | TRBD1 | TGTGCCAGCAGCCACGGGACAGGGGGCGAGGTGGACATTCAGTACTTC | CASSHGTGGEVDIQYF
many | TRBJ2-3 | TRBV3-1 | TRBD2 | TGTGCCAGCAGCCAAGTTGTCCTAGCGGAGCAAGGTGAAGCGGGCACAGATACGCAGTATTTT | CASSQVVLAEQGEAGTDTQYF
large | TRBJ2-4 | TRBV20-1 | - | TGCAGTGTCCTTTCTGGGGATTGGGGCATTCAGTACTTC | CSVLSGDWGIQYF
few | TRBJ2-7 | TRBV4-1 | - | TGCGCCAGCAGCCAAAACACAAACTACGAGCAGTACTTC | CASSQNTNYEQYF
few | TRBJ2-1 | TRBV7-9 | - | TGTGCCAGCAGTAAAGAAGGGGGGGTCTACAATGAGCAGTTCTTC | CASSKEGGVYNEQFF
- | TRBJ2-1 | TRBV9 | TRBD2 | TGTGCCAGCAGCGTAGTAGCGGGAGACGGCAATGAGCAGTTCTTC | CASSVVAGDGNEQFF
- | TRBJ2-5 | TRBV27 | TRBD2 | TGTGCCAGCAGTCCCCGAGGACTAGCGGGAGTGGAGACCCAGTACTTC | CASSPRGLAGVETQYF
many | TRBJ2-7 | TRBV3-1 | - | TGTGCCAGCACCGACGGACCCTACGAGCAGTACTTC | CASTDGPYEQYF
many | TRBJ2-7 | TRBV15 | - | TGTGCCACCAGCAGACTCAGAGCGGTCACCGAGCAGTACTTC | CATSRLRAVTEQYF
many | TRBJ2-2 | TRBV12-3/TRBV12-4 | - | TGTGCCAGCAGAACAGAGGGGTACACCGGGGAGCTGTTTTTT | CASRTEGYTGELFF
many | TRBJ1-2 | TRBV7-8 | - | TGTGCCAGCAGCTTATTTACCGGGACACCGAACTATGGCTACACCTTC | CASSLFTGTPNYGYTF
many | TRBJ2-5 | TRBV20-1 | TRBD2 | TGCAGTGCTAGAGATTTGTGGGAGGGCCCCGAGACCCAGTACTTC | CSARDLWEGPETQYF
- | TRBJ2-5 | TRBV6-5 | TRBD2 | TGTGCCAGCAGTTACTCCGCTAGCGGGGGGCAGGGGGAGACCCAGTACTTC | CASSYSASGGQGETQYF
few | TRBJ2-6 | TRBV4-3 | - | TGCGCCAGCAGCGCGGTGAAGGGGGCCAACGTCCTGACTTTC | CASSAVKGANVLTF
- | TRBJ2-2 | TRBV10-3 | - | TGTGCCATCAGTGAAGACCGGGGGAACACCGGGGAGCTGTTTTTT | CAISEDRGNTGELFF
- | TRBJ2-2 | TRBV25-1 | - | TGTGCCAGCAGTGAATGGTCCGGGCCGGACACCGGGGAGCTGTTTTTT | CASSEWSGPDTGELFF
many | TRBJ2-2 | TRBV7-9 | - | TGTGCCAGCAGCTTAGAGGGAACGGCCACCGGGGAGCTGTTTTTT | CASSLEGTATGELFF
- | TRBJ2-7 | TRBV27 | - | TGTGCCAGCAGTTTATCGCGCCGGGGCTCCTACGAGCAGTACTTC | CASSLSRRGSYEQYF
many | TRBJ2-1 | TRBV2 | TRBD2 | TGTGCCAGCAGTGAAGCGGGACTAGCGGGAGGGTATGAGCAGTTCTTC | CASSEAGLAGGYEQFF
few | TRBJ2-1 | TRBV11-2 | TRBD2 | TGTGCCAGCAGCTCGTATAGCGGGAGTTACAATGAGCAGTTCTTC | CASSSYSGSYNEQFF
few | TRBJ2-7 | TRBV7-2 | TRBD2 | TGTGCCAGCAGCTTAGGACTAGCGGGCCACGAGCAGTACTTC | CASSLGLAGHEQYF
- | TRBJ2-3 | TRBV6-1 | - | TGTGCCAGCAGTGAAGAGGGACCAGATACGCAGTATTTT | CASSEEGPDTQYF
- | TRBJ2-1 | TRBV27 | - | TGTGCCAGCAGTTTTACTGGGTATGAGCAGTTCTTC | CASSFTGYEQFF
many | TRBJ2-7 | TRBV20-1 | - | TGCAGTGCTAGACAAAACGAGCAGTACTTC | CSARQNEQYF
many | TRBJ2-7 | TRBV29-1 | TRBD1 | TGCAGCGTTGATCAGGCAGGGACAGGGGGCGAGCAGTACTTC | CSVDQAGTGGEQYF
few | TRBJ2-1 | TRBV11-1 | TRBD2 | TGTGCCAGCAGCACAACCTCGGGACTAGCGGGGCGGGGTTACAATGAGCAGTTCTTC | CASSTTSGLAGRGYNEQFF
few | TRBJ2-1 | TRBV9 | - | TGTGCCAGCAGCGCCGACGTCGAGGGCCGGCGATCCTACAATGAGCAGTTCTTC | CASSADVEGRRSYNEQFF
many | TRBJ2-2 | TRBV14 | - | TGTGCCAGCAGAGAATCCCTCACCGGGGAGCTGTTTTTT | CASRESLTGELFF